Here is one T cell receptor (beta chain) with its context. The CDR3 sequence is 16 residues long. V was pared by 7 bases and J by 3 bases, with 20 bases between. Germline V gives CDR1 SEHNR, CDR2 FQNEAQ (reference sequence). The data were produced by immunoSEQ multiplex PCR, yet TCRdb's version contains in-frame clones alone and is incomplete. This table has 310,000 or so clones, 87% appearing once. Seattle patient enrollment occurred during active infection, with longitudinal follow-up thereafter. The entry originates in a study of blood T cell repertoires in COVID-19. Study-wide context: PBMCs, B-cell-depleted T cells, or T cells provided the cDNA or gDNA that made up the material.

The sequenced sample consisted of peripheral blood. The clonotype originates from a man aged 30 to 39 with COVID-19, enrolled during active disease. The chain joins TRBV7-9 to TRBJ2-3, with a possible D match to TRBD2 (5 bases). CDR3 in amino acids: CASTLPPGRRTDTQYF. The CDR3 nucleotides read TGTGCCAGCACCCTTCCTCCAGGCCGGAGGACAGATACGCAGTATTTT.